Below, one TCR beta chain is given with its context. Its antigen remains unknown. Generated by immunoSEQ multiplex PCR, the TCRdb table keeps only in-frame clones and is missing some. This table holds about 390,000 clones, about nine tenths found once. Germline V gives CDR1 SGHTA, CDR2 FQGNSA. V was shortened by 5 bases and J by 2 bases, with 8 bases between the two germline ends. The CDR3 totals 13 residues. Treatment described: roughly 20 received Ad26.COV2.S at low or high dose, single or two shots; about 5 received placebo; per-sample allocation not given. Sample collection was performed on day 63 after the first vaccine or placebo injection. The vaccine delivered Wuhan-strain SARS-CoV-2 spike through an Ad26 vector. This entry belongs to a study of Ad26.COV2.S vaccination and SARS-CoV-2 variants. Across the whole study: Administration of Ad26.COV2.S was intramuscular, either once or twice 56 days apart. Study results and limitations: Compared with placebo recipients, vaccine recipients had higher spike-specific TCR breadth. Comparable non-spike TCR breadth was observed in vaccine and placebo recipients.

The source material was peripheral blood, sampled in a trial of Ad26.COV2.S vaccine versus placebo. The sequence was collected from a person aged 18-60 years who received the Ad26.COV2.S COVID-19 vaccine or a placebo. The rearrangement links TRBV7-2 to TRBJ2-3; D is perhaps TRBD2 (5 bases). As DNA, the CDR3 is TGTGCCAGCAGCACGGGGTTCACAGATACGCAGTATTTT. Amino acids: CASSTGFTDTQYF.